This T cell receptor (beta chain) was sequenced in a study of PD-1 blockade in classical Hodgkin lymphoma. Study background: Nivolumab 3 mg/kg was given intravenously every 2 weeks.

This CDR3 has 12 residues. Trimming pared 4 bases from V and 8 bases from J, leaving 11 bases between. CDR1 and CDR2 from the germline V gene are MNHEY and SMNVEV (reference sequence). Profiled with immunoSEQ multiplex PCR; TCRdb holds only in-frame clones, not every one. The data contain nearly 100,000 clones, 65% to 85% of them seen just once; the ten biggest clones take up about 12%. Each patient's relapse followed autologous stem cell transplantation, and brentuximab vedotin exposure varied. The chain has TRBV27 and TRBJ1-2; D is perhaps TRBD1 (5 bases). The TCR was taken from a human donor with classical Hodgkin lymphoma. Material: peripheral blood mononuclear cells (PBMCs), obtained at baseline. The CDR3 protein is CASSSDRTGYTF. CDR3 in DNA: TGTGCCAGCAGTTCTGACAGAACCGGCTACACCTTC.